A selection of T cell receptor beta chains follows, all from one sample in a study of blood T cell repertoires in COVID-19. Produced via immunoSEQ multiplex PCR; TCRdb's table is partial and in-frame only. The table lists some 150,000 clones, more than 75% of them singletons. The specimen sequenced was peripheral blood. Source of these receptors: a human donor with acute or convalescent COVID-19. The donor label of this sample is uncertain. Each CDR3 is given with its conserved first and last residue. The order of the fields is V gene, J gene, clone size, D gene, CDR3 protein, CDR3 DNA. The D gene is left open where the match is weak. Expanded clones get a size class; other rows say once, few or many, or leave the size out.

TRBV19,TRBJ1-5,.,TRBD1,CASAGTGGFQPQHF,TGTGCCAGCGCCGGGACAGGGGGCTTTCAGCCCCAGCATTTT
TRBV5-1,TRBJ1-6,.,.,CASSLGSGLEPPLHF,TGCGCCAGCAGCTTGGGTTCCGGGTTGGAGCCACCCCTCCACTTT
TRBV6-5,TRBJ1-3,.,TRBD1,CASSRQGSGNTIYF,TGTGCCAGCAGCAGACAGGGCTCTGGAAACACCATATATTTT
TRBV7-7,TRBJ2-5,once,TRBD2,CASSLAGRGEETQYF,TGTGCTAGCAGCTTAGCGGGGCGGGGGGAAGAGACCCAGTACTTC
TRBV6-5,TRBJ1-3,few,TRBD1,CASSVGQISGNTIYF,TGTGCCAGCAGCGTGGGACAGATCTCTGGAAACACCATATATTTT
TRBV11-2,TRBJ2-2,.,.,CASSLGQANAGELFF,TGTGCCAGCAGCTTAGGACAGGCCAATGCCGGGGAGCTGTTTTTT
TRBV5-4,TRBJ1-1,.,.,CASRVGGANTEAFF,TGTGCCAGCAGGGTAGGGGGGGCGAACACTGAAGCTTTCTTT
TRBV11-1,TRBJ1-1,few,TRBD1,CASSKPGQSNTEAFF,TGTGCCAGCAGCAAACCGGGACAGTCAAACACTGAAGCTTTCTTT
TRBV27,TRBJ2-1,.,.,CASRLSLSVGYNEQFF,TGTGCCAGCAGGCTTTCTCTTAGCGTTGGGTACAATGAGCAGTTCTTC
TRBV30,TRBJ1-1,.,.,CAWSVDPGSNTEAFF,TGTGCCTGGAGTGTAGATCCAGGGTCGAACACTGAAGCTTTCTTT
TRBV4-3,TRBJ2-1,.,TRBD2,CASSQEVWREGYEQFF,TGCGCCAGCAGCCAAGAGGTTTGGCGGGAGGGGTATGAGCAGTTCTTC
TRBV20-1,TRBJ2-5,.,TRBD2,CSASRSSGAQETQYF,TGCAGTGCTAGTAGGTCTAGCGGGGCTCAAGAGACCCAGTACTTC
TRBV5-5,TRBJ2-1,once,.,CASSREAQGWNEQFF,TGTGCCAGCAGCAGGGAGGCCCAAGGTTGGAATGAGCAGTTCTTC
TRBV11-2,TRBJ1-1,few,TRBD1,CASSSRDRVRGTEAFF,TGTGCCAGCAGCTCCCGGGACAGGGTGAGGGGCACTGAAGCTTTCTTT
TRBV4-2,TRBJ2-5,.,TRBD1,CASRIGTGGDETQYF,TGTGCCAGCAGAATAGGGACAGGGGGAGATGAGACCCAGTACTTC
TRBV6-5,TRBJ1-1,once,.,CASNADSKNTEAFF,TGTGCCAGCAATGCGGACAGTAAGAACACTGAAGCTTTCTTT
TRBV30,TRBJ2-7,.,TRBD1,CAWSLTGTLHYEQYF,TGTGCCTGGAGTTTGACAGGGACGTTGCACTACGAGCAGTACTTC
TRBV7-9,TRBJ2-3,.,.,CASSLRGGADTQYF,TGTGCCAGCAGCCTCCGGGGTGGAGCCGATACGCAGTATTTT
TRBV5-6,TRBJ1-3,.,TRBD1,CASSLPTGGRGNTIYF,TGTGCCAGCAGCCTACCGACAGGGGGCCGAGGAAACACCATATATTTT
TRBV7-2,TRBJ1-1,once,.,CASSLGRLGMGGAFF,TGTGCCAGCAGCTTAGGTCGCCTTGGGATGGGGGGAGCTTTCTTT
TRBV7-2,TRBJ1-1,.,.,CARSLAWGRGAFF,TGTGCCCGCAGCTTAGCCTGGGGGCGCGGAGCTTTCTTT
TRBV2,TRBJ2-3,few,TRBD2,CASREQRESGTQYF,TGTGCCAGCAGGGAACAGCGGGAGTCAGGGACGCAGTATTTT
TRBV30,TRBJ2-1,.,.,CAWRWGANNEQFF,TGTGCCTGGAGGTGGGGCGCGAACAATGAGCAGTTCTTC
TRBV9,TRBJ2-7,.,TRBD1,CASSVGTGGFYEQYF,TGTGCCAGCAGCGTGGGGACAGGGGGATTCTACGAGCAGTACTTC
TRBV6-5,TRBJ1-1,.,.,CASLTGGSGEAFF,TGTGCCAGCTTAACGGGGGGATCAGGTGAAGCTTTCTTT
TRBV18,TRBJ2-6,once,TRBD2,CASSPSREGTGANVLTF,TGTGCCAGCTCACCGTCCAGGGAGGGTACTGGGGCCAACGTCCTGACTTTC
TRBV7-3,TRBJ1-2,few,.,CASSPVGAPGHGYTF,TGTGCCAGCAGCCCAGTGGGAGCGCCCGGGCATGGCTACACCTTC
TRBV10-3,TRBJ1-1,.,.,CAISKNTEAFF,TGTGCCATCAGCAAGAACACTGAAGCTTTCTTT
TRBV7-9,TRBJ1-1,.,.,CASSLASSTGGGAFF,TGTGCCAGCAGCTTAGCGTCTTCGACAGGAGGAGGAGCTTTCTTT
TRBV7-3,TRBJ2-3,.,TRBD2,CASSSGAGVTDTQYF,TGTGCCAGCAGCTCAGGAGCGGGGGTGACAGATACGCAGTATTTT
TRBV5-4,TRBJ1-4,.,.,CASSKSGDGEKLFF,TGTGCCAGCAGCAAGTCAGGGGACGGTGAAAAACTGTTTTTT
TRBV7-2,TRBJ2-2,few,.,CASSLQAGNTGELFF,TGTGCCAGCAGCTTACAAGCGGGGAACACCGGGGAGCTGTTTTTT
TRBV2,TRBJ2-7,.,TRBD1,CASSTGSGGPYEQYF,TGTGCCAGCTCCACAGGGTCAGGGGGCCCCTACGAGCAGTACTTC
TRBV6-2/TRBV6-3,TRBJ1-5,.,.,CASSVDGGSGNQPQHF,TGTGCCAGCAGTGTGGACGGGGGGTCAGGCAATCAGCCCCAGCATTTT
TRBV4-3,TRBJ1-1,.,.,CASSQDNSLNTEAFF,TGCGCCAGCAGCCAAGATAACAGCCTCAACACTGAAGCTTTCTTT
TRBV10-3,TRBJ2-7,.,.,CAISVQVDLEQYF,TGTGCCATCAGTGTACAGGTTGACTTAGAGCAGTACTTC
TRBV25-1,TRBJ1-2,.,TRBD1,CASSAGTGSYGYTF,TGTGCCAGCAGTGCCGGGACAGGAAGCTATGGCTACACCTTC
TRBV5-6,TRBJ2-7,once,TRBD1,CASSAGQGGLTYEQYF,TGTGCCAGCAGCGCGGGACAGGGAGGGTTAACCTACGAGCAGTACTTC
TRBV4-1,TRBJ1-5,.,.,CASSQSQLNQPQHF,TGCGCCAGCAGCCAATCACAGCTAAATCAGCCCCAGCATTTT
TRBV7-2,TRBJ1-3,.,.,CASSLVGPGNTIYF,TGTGCCAGCAGCTTAGTGGGCCCCGGAAACACCATATATTTT
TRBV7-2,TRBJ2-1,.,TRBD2,CASSLGPGGWDEQFF,TGTGCCAGCAGCTTAGGGCCGGGAGGCTGGGATGAGCAGTTCTTC
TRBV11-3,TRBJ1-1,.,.,CASSLLGGSGEAFF,TGTGCCAGCAGCTTACTCGGAGGGTCCGGTGAAGCTTTCTTT
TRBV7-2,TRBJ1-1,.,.,CASSLVAGNTEAFF,TGTGCCAGCAGCTTAGTCGCAGGGAACACTGAAGCTTTCTTT
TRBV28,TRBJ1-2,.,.,CASSPRTDNYGYTF,TGTGCCAGCAGTCCCCGGACAGACAACTATGGCTACACCTTC
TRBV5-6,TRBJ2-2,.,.,CASSQVPGGTGELFF,TGTGCCAGCAGCCAAGTTCCTGGGGGGACCGGGGAGCTGTTTTTT
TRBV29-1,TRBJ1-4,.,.,CSVETGKAEKLFF,TGCAGCGTTGAGACGGGGAAGGCGGAAAAACTGTTTTTT
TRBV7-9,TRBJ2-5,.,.,CASSSQGIAETQYF,TGTGCCAGCAGTTCACAGGGTATCGCAGAGACCCAGTACTTC
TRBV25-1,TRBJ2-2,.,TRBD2,CASSTHLAGGFTGELFF,TGTGCCAGCAGTACTCACCTAGCGGGGGGGTTTACCGGGGAGCTGTTTTTT
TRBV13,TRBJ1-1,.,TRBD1,CASSLQGETPNTEAFF,TGTGCCAGCAGCTTACAGGGGGAGACACCGAACACTGAAGCTTTCTTT
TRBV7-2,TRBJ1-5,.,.,CASSLAGQTNQPQHF,TGTGCCAGCAGCTTAGCTGGCCAGACTAATCAGCCCCAGCATTTT
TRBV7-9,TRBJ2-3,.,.,CASSSGIGTDTQYF,TGTGCCAGCAGCTCGGGGATCGGGACAGATACGCAGTATTTT
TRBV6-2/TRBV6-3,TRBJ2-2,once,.,CASSYRGRVGGSTGELFF,TGTGCCAGCAGTTATAGAGGTAGAGTCGGTGGCAGCACCGGGGAGCTGTTTTTT
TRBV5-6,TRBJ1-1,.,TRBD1,CASSWWDRLNTEAFF,TGTGCCAGCAGCTGGTGGGACAGACTGAACACTGAAGCTTTCTTT